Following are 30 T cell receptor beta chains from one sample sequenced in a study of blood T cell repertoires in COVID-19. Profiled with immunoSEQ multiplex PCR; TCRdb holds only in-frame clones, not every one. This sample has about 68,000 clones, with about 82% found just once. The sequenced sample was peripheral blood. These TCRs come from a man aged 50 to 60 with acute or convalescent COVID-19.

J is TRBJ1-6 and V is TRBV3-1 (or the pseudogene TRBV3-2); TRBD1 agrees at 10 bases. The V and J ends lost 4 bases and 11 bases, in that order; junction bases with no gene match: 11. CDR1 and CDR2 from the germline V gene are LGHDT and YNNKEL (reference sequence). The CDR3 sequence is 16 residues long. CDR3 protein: CASSPFSGQGRPPLHF. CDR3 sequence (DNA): TGTGCCAGCAGCCCGTTTTCGGGACAGGGGAGGCCACCCCTCCACTTT.

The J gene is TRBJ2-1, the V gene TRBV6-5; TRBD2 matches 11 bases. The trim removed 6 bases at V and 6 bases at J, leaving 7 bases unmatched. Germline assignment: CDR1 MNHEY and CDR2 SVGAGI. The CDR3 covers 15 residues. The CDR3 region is CASSLGLAEINEQFF. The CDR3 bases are TGTGCCAGCAGCCTGGGACTAGCGGAAATCAATGAGCAGTTCTTC.

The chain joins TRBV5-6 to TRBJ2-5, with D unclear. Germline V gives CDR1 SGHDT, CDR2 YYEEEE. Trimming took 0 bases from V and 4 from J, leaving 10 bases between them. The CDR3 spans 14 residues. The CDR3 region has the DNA TGTGCCAGCAGCTTGGTAGGAGTTGGAGAGACCCAGTACTTC. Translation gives CASSLVGVGETQYF.

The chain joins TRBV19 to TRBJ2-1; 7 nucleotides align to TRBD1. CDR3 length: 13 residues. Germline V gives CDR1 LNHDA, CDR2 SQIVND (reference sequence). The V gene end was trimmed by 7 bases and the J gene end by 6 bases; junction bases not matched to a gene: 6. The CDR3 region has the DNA TGTGCCAGTACGGCAGGGGGTCGCAATGAGCAGTTCTTC. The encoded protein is CASTAGGRNEQFF.

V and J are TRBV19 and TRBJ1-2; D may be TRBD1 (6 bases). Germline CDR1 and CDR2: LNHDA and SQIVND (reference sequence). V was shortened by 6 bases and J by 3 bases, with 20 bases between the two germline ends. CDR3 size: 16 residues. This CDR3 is CASRRAQQGSYYGYTF. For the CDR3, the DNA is TGTGCCAGTAGACGTGCCCAACAGGGCAGCTACTATGGCTACACCTTC.

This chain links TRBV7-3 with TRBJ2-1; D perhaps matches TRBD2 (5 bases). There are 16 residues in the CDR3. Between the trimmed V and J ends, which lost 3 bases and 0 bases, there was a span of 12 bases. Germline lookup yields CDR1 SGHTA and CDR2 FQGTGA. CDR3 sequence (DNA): TGTGCCAGCAGCTTCTCGGCGACTATCTCCTACAATGAGCAGTTCTTC. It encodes CASSFSATISYNEQFF.

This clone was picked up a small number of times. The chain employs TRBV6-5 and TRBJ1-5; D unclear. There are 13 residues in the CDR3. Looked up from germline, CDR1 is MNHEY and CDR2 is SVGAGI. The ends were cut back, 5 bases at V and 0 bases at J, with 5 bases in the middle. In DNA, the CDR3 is TGTGCCAGCAGTCTAAGTAGCAATCAGCCCCAGCATTTT. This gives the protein CASSLSSNQPQHF.

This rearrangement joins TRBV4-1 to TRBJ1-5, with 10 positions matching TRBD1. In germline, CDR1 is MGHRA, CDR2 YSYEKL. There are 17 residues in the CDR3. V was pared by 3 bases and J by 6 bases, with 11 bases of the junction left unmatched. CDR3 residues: CASSHLDRGLVGQPQHF. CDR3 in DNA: TGCGCCAGCAGCCACTTAGACAGGGGGCTTGTCGGTCAGCCCCAGCATTTT.

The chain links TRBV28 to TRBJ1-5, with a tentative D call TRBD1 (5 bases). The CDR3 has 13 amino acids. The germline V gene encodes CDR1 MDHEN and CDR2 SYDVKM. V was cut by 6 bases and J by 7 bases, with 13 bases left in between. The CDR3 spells CASRGGEDQPQHF. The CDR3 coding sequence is TGTGCCAGCAGGGGGGGGGAGGACCAGCCCCAGCATTTT. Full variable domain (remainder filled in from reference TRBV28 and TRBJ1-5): DVKVTQSSRYLVKRTGEKVFLECVQDMDHENMFWYRQDPGLGLRLIYFSYDVKMKEKGDIPEGYSVSREKKERFSLILESASTNQTSMYLCASRGGEDQPQHFGDGTRLSIL.

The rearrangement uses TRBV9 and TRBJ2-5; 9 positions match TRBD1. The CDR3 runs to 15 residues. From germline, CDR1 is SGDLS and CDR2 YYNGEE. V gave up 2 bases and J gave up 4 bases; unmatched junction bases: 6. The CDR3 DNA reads TGTGCCAGCAGCGTCTCACAGGGGGCGTTAGAGACCCAGTACTTC. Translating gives CASSVSQGALETQYF.

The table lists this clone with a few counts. DNA of the CDR3: TGTGCCAGCAGCTCTCGGAGCTCTGGAAACACCATATATTTT. Protein product: CASSSRSSGNTIYF. The chain uses TRBV5-6 and TRBJ1-3; D uncertain. The V end was cut by 3 bases, the J end by 0 bases, with 7 bases between. Germline V gene data show CDR1 as SGHDT and CDR2 as YYEEEE. The CDR3 totals 14 residues. Drawing the rest from reference TRBV5-6 and TRBJ1-3, the complete variable domain is DAGVTQSPTHLIKTRGQQVTLRCSPKSGHDTVSWYQQALGQGPQFIFQYYEEEERQRGNFPDRFSGHQFPNYSSELNVNALLLGDSALYLCASSSRSSGNTIYFGEGSWLTVV.

CDR3 nucleotide sequence: TGTGCCAGCAGTGACTCGAATTTCGGTGAAGCTTTCTTT. It encodes CASSDSNFGEAFF. The rearrangement joins TRBV6-4 to TRBJ1-1; no firm D call. The germline V gene has CDR1 MRHNA and CDR2 SNTAGT. The CDR3 totals 13 residues. V was pared by 0 bases and J by 7 bases, with 9 bases between.

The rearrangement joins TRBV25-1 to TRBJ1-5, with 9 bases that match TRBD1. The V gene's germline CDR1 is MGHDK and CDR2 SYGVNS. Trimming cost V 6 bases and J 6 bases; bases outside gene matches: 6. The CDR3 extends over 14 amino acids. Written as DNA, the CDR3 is TGTGCCAGCAGCAGGACAGGGGCGGGTCAGCCCCAGCATTTT. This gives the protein CASSRTGAGQPQHF. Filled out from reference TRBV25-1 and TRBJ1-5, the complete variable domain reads EADIYQTPRYLVIGTGKKITLECSQTMGHDKMYWYQQDPGMELHLIHYSYGVNSTEKGDLSSESTVSRIRTEHFPLTLESARPSHTSQYLCASSRTGAGQPQHFGDGTRLSIL.

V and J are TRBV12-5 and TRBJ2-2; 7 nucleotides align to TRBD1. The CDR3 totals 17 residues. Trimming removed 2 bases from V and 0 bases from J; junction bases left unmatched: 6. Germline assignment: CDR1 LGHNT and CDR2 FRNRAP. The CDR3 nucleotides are TGTGCTAGTGGTTTGAAGGACAGGATAGCGAACACCGGGGAGCTGTTTTTT. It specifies CASGLKDRIANTGELFF.

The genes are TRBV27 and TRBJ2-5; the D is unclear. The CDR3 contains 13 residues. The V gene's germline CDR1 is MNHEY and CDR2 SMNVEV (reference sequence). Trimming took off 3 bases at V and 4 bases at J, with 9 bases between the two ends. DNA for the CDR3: TGTGCCAGCAGTTTGTGGCCAACAGAGACCCAGTACTTC. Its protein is CASSLWPTETQYF.

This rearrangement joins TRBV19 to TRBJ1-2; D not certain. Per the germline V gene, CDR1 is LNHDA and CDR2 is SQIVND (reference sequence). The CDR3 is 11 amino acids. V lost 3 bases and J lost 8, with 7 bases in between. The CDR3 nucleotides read TGTGCCAGTAGTATGGGCTGGGGCTACACCTTC. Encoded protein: CASSMGWGYTF.

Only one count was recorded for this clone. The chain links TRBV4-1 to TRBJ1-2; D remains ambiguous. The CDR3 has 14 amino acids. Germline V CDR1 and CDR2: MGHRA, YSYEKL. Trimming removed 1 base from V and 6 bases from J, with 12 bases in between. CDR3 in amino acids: CASSQGAGSNGYTF. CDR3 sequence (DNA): TGCGCCAGCAGCCAAGGGGCGGGAAGTAATGGCTACACCTTC.

The CDR3 sequence is CASTYSQHEQYF. The CDR3 nucleotides are TGTGCCAGCACCTACTCCCAACACGAGCAGTACTTC. This chain connects TRBV28 to TRBJ2-7; D not resolved. Per germline, CDR1 MDHEN and CDR2 SYDVKM. This CDR3 region has 12 residues. Trimming took 7 bases from V and 5 from J, leaving 12 bases between them.

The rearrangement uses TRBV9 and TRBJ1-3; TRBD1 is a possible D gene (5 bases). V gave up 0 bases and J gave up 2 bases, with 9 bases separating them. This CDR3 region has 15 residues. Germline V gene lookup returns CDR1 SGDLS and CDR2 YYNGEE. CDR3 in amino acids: CASSVGQSTGNTIYF. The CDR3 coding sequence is TGTGCCAGCAGCGTAGGACAGTCGACTGGAAACACCATATATTTT.

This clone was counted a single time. This chain's CDR3 is CASSLAATFNYEQYF. The CDR3 DNA reads as TGTGCCAGCAGCTTAGCCGCGACATTTAATTACGAGCAGTACTTC. The gene calls are TRBV11-1 and TRBJ2-7; D remains ambiguous. V was cut by 0 bases and J by 4 bases, with 13 bases left in between. There are 15 residues in the CDR3. CDR1 SGHAT and CDR2 FQDESV come from the germline V gene (reference sequence).

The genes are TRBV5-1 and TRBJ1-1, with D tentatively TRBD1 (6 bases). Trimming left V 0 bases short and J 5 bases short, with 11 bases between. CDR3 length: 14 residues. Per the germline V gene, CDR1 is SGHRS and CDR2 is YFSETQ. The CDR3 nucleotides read TGCGCCAGCAGCTTGGGTAGGGGGTCGACTGAAGCTTTCTTT. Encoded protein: CASSLGRGSTEAFF.

The CDR3 DNA sequence: TGCAGTGCCAGATCGACAGAAAAACTGTTTTTT. Protein sequence: CSARSTEKLFF. The V and J genes are TRBV20-1 and TRBJ1-4; D not certain. Germline V CDR1 and CDR2: DFQATT, SNEGSKA (reference sequence). Trimming pared 6 bases from V and 8 bases from J, leaving 10 bases between. This CDR3 spans 11 amino acids.

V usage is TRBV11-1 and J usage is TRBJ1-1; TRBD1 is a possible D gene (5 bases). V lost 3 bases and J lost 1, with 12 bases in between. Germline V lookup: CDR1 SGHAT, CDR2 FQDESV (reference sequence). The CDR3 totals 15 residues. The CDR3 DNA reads TGTGCCAGCAGCTTGGGGAGGGGACCGAACACTGAAGCTTTCTTT. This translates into CASSLGRGPNTEAFF.

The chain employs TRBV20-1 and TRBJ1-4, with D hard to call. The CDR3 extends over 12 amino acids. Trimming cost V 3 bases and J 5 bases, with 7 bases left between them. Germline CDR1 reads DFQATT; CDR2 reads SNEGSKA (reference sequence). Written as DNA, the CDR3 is TGCAGTGCTAGTCCCTTCAATGAAAAACTGTTTTTT. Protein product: CSASPFNEKLFF.

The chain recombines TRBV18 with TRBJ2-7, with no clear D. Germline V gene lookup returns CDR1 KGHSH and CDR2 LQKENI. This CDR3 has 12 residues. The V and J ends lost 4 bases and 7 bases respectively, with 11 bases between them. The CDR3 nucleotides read TGTGCCAGCTCACGTGTCTCTAGGGAGCAGTACTTC. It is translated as CASSRVSREQYF.

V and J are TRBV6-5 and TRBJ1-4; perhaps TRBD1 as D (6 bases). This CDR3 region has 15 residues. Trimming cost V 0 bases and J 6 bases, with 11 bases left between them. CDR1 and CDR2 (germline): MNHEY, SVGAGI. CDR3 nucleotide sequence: TGTGCCAGCAGTTACTCCACAGGGTTGGATGAAAAACTGTTTTTT. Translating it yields CASSYSTGLDEKLFF.

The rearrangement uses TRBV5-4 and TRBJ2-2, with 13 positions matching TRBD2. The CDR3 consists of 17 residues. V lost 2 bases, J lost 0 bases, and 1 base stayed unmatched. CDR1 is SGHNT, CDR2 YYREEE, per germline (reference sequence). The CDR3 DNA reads TGTGCCAGCAGCTTCGGACTAGCGGGAGCGAACACCGGGGAGCTGTTTTTT. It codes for CASSFGLAGANTGELFF.

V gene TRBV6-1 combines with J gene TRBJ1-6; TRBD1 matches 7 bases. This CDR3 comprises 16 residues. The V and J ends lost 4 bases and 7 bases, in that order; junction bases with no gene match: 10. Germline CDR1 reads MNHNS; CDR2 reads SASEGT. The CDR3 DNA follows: TGTGCCAGCAGTGCAGGGACAGCAAGTGGGAATTCACCCCTCCACTTT. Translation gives CASSAGTASGNSPLHF.

CDR3 protein: CAISTGGITEAFF. CDR3 nucleotides: TGTGCCATCAGTACAGGGGGTATAACTGAAGCTTTCTTT. The J gene is TRBJ1-1, the V gene TRBV10-3; 8 bases fit TRBD1. The germline gives CDR1 ENHRY, CDR2 SYGVKD. There are 13 residues in the CDR3. After removal of 5 bases from V and 5 bases from J, the junction contained 4 bases not matched to a gene.

For the CDR3, the DNA is TGTGCCAGCAGTTTTTCCCTTCAGCGGGAGGGCCGAGAGACCCAGTACTTC. As protein: CASSFSLQREGRETQYF. The V gene is TRBV27, the J gene TRBJ2-5; 10 bases are a match to TRBD2. The CDR3 sequence is 17 residues long. Per germline, CDR1 MNHEY and CDR2 SMNVEV (reference sequence). Trimming removed 3 bases from V and 4 bases from J; junction bases left unmatched: 11.